This T cell receptor beta chain is from a study of blood T cell repertoires in COVID-19. Turning to the study itself: COVID-19 samples, acute and convalescent, were from the United States, Italy and Spain.

Assay: immunoSEQ multiplex PCR; the TCRdb copy retains only in-frame clones and omits some. In the table there are nearly 95,000 clones, 90% of which are singletons. V dropped 4 bases and J dropped 4; count of bases not matched to a gene: 7. The CDR3 covers 16 residues. Germline CDR1 and CDR2: LGHNA and YSLEER. The receptor was isolated from a human donor with active COVID-19. The donor label of this sample is uncertain. The sequenced sample consisted of peripheral blood. V usage is TRBV4-3 and J usage is TRBJ2-3; 11 bases align to TRBD2. The CDR3 sequence: CASSLYSGGAPDTQYF. The CDR3 nucleotides are TGCGCCAGCAGCCTCTATAGCGGGGGGGCACCAGATACGCAGTATTTT.